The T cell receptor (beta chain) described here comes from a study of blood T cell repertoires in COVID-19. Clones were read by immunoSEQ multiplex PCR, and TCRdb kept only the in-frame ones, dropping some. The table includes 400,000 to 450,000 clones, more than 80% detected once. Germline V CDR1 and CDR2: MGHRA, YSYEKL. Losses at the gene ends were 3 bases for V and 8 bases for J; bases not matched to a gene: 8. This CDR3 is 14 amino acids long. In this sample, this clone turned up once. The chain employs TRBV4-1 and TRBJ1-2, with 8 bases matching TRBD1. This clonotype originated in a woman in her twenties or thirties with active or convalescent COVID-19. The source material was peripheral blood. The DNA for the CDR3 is TGCGCCAGCAGCCAGGCTGGACAGGGCGGGGGCTACACCTTC. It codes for CASSQAGQGGGYTF.